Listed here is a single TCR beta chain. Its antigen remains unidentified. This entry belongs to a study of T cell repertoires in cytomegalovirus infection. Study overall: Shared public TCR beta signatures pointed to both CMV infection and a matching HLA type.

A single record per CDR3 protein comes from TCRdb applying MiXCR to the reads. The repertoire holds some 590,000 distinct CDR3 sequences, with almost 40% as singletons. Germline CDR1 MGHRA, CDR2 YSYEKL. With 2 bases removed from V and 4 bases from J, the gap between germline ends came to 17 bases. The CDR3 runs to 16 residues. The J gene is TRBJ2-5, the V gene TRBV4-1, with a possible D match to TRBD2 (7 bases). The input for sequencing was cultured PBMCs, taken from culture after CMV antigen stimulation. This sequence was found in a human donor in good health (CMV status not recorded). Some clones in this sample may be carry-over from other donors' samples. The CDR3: CASSQFGPGGRETQYF. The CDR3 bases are TGCGCCAGCAGCCAATTTGGACCCGGGGGGCGAGAGACCCAGTACTTC.